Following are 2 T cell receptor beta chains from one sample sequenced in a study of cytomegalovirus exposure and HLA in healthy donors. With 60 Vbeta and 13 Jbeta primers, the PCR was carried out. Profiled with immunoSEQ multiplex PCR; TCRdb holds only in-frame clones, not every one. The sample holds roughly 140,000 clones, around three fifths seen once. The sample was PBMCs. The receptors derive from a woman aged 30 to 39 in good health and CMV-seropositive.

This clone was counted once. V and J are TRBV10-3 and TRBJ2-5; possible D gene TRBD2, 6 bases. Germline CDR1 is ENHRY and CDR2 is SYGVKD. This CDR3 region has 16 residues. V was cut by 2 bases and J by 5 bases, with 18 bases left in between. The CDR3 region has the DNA TGTGCCATCAGTGAGCCGGAGAGACTAGGCAGGGAGACCCAGTACTTC. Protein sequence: CAISEPERLGRETQYF.

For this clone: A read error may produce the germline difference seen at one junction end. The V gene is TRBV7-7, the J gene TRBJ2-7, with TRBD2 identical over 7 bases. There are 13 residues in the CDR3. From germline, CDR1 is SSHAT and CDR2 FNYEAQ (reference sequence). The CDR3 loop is CASSSIPGLEQYF. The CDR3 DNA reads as TGTGCTAGCAGCTCTATACCGGGACTAGAGCAGTACTTC. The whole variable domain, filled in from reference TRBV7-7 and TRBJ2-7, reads GAGVSQSPRYKVTKRGQDVTLRCDPISSHATLYWYQQALGQGPEFLTYFNYEAQPDKSGLPSDRFSAERPEGSISTLTIQRTEQRDSAMYRCASSSIPGLEQYFGPGTRLTVT.